This TCR beta chain was observed in a study of identical twins. Germline-derived CDR1 and CDR2 are SGHKS and YYEKEE (reference sequence). Trimming cost V 0 bases and J 3 bases, with 16 bases left between them. The CDR3 contains 17 residues. A single record per CDR3 protein comes from TCRdb applying MiXCR to the 5' RACE reads. The sample includes under 900,000 distinct CDR3 sequences, about 20% of them seen just once. This clonotype came up a few times. Healthy Caucasians supplied all donations. The data also belong to a second study, concerning T cells expressing NK-cell markers.

Sequencing was performed on PBMCs. This chain links TRBV5-5 with TRBJ2-1; D is undetermined. The receptor was derived from a woman between 18 and 29 years old in good health. The CDR3 reads CASSLAGSTFYYNEQFF. CDR3 nucleotide sequence: TGTGCCAGCAGCTTGGCTGGGTCGACCTTTTACTACAATGAGCAGTTCTTC.